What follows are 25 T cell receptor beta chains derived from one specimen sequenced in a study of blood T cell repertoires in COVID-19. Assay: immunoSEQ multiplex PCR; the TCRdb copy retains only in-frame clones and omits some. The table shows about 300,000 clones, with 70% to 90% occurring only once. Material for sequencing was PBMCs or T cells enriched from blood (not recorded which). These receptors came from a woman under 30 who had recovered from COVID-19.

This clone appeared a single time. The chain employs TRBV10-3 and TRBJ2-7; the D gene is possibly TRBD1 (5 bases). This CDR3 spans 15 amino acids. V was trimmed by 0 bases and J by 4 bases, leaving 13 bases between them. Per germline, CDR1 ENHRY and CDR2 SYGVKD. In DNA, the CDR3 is TGTGCCATCAGTGAGTCGAATCAGGGAACGTACGAGCAGTACTTC. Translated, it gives CAISESNQGTYEQYF.

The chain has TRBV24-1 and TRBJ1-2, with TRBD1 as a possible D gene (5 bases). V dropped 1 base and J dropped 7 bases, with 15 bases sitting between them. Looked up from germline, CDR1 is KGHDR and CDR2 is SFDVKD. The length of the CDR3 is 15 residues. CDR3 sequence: CATSDFSGLTGGYTF. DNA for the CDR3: TGTGCCACCAGTGATTTTTCAGGGCTAACCGGTGGCTACACCTTC.

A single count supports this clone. In nucleotides, the CDR3 is TGTGCCAGCAGCTTAGGAAAGAACAGGGGGCGCGACGAGCAGTACTTC. Translating it yields CASSLGKNRGRDEQYF. This chain uses TRBV7-9 with TRBJ2-7, with 9 bases that match TRBD1. Per germline, CDR1 SEHNR and CDR2 FQNEAQ (reference sequence). This CDR3 is built from 16 residues. With 1 base clipped from V and 5 bases from J, the junction kept 9 bases outside the gene matches. The variable domain in full, completed from reference TRBV7-9 and TRBJ2-7, reads DTGVSQNPRHKITKRGQNVTFRCDPISEHNRLYWYRQTLGQGPEFLTYFQNEAQLEKSRLLSDRFSAERPKGSFSTLEIQRTEQGDSAMYLCASSLGKNRGRDEQYFGPGTRLTVT.

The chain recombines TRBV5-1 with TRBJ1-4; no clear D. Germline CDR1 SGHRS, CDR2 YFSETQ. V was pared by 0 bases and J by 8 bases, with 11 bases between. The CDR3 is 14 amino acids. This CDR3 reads CASSLDRGEEKLFF. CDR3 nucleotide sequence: TGCGCCAGCAGCTTGGATCGGGGTGAAGAAAAACTGTTTTTT.

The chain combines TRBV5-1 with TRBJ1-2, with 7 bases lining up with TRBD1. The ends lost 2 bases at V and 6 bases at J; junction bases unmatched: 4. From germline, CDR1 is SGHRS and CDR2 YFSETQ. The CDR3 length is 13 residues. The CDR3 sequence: CASSFTGEDGYTF. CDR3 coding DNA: TGCGCCAGCAGCTTCACAGGGGAGGATGGCTACACCTTC.

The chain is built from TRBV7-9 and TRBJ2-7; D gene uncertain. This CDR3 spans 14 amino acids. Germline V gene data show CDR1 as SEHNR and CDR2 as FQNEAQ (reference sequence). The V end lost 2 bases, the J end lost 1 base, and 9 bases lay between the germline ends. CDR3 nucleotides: TGTGCCAGCAGCTTATCAGAGGTATCCTACGAGCAGTACTTC. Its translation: CASSLSEVSYEQYF.

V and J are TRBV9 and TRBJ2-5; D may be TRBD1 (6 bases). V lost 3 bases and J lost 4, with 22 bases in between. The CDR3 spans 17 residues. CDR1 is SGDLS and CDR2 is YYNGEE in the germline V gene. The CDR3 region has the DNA TGTGCCAGCAGCGACCTAGGGGGATCAGGTCTAAGAGAGACCCAGTACTTC. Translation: CASSDLGGSGLRETQYF.

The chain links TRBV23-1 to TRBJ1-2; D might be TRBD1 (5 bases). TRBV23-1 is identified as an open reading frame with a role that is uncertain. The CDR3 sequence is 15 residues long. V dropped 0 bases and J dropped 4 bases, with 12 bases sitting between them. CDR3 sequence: CASSQSRESGYGYTF. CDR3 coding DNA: TGCGCCAGCAGTCAATCCAGGGAATCGGGCTATGGCTACACCTTC.

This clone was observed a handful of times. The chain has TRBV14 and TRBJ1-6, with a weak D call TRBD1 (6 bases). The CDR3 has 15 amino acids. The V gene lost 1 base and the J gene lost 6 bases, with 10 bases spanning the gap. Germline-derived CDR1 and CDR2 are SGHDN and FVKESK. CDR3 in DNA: TGTGCCAGCAGCCAAGGATCACAGGGTAATTCACCCCTCCACTTT. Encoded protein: CASSQGSQGNSPLHF.

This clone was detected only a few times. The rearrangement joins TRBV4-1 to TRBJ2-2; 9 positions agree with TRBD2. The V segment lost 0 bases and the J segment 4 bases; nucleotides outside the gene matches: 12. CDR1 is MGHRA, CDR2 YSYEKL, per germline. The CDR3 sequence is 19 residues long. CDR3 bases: TGCGCCAGCAGCCAAGAACAGTGGGTTAGCGGGAGCCGCACCGGGGAGCTGTTTTTT. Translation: CASSQEQWVSGSRTGELFF.

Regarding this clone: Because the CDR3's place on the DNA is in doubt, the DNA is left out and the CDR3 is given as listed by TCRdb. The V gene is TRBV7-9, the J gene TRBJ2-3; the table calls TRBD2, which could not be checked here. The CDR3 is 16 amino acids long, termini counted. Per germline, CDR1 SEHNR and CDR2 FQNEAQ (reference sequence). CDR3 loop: CASSSSTSGGANTQYF.

The CDR3: CASSLLSRGSPLHF. The CDR3 DNA is TGTGCCAGCAGCTTGCTGTCAAGGGGTTCACCCCTCCACTTT. The chain uses TRBV5-6 and TRBJ1-6; possible D gene TRBD1, 5 bases. CDR1 and CDR2 from the germline V gene are SGHDT and YYEEEE. The CDR3 runs to 14 residues. Trimming took off 1 base at V and 9 bases at J, with 11 bases between the two ends. Using reference TRBV5-6 and TRBJ1-6 for the parts outside the CDR3, the full variable domain is DAGVTQSPTHLIKTRGQQVTLRCSPKSGHDTVSWYQQALGQGPQFIFQYYEEEERQRGNFPDRFSGHQFPNYSSELNVNALLLGDSALYLCASSLLSRGSPLHFGNGTRLTVT.

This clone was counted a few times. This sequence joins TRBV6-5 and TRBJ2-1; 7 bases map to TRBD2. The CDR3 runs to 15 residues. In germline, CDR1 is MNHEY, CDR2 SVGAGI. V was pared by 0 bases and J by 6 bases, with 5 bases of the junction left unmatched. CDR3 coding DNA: TGTGCCAGCAGTTACTCGGGAGGGAGTTTCAATGAGCAGTTCTTC. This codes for CASSYSGGSFNEQFF.

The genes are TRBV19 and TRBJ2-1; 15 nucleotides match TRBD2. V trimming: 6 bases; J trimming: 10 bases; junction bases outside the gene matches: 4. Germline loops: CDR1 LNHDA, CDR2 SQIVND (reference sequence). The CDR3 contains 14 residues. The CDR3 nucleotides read TGTGCCAGTAGCGGACTAGCGGGGGGGGCGGAGCAGTTCTTC. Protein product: CASSGLAGGAEQFF.

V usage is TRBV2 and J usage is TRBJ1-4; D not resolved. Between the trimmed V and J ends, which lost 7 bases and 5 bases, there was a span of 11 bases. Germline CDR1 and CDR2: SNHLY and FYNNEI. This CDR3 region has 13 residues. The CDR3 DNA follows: TGTGCCAGCAAGTGGACGGGGAATGAAAAACTGTTTTTT. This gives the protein CASKWTGNEKLFF.

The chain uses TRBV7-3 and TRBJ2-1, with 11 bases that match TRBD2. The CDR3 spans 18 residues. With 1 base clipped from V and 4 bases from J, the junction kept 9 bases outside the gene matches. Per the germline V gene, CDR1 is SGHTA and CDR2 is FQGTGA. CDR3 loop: CASSLIPKRLAGYNEQFF. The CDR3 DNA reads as TGTGCCAGCAGCTTAATTCCCAAAAGACTAGCGGGATACAATGAGCAGTTCTTC.

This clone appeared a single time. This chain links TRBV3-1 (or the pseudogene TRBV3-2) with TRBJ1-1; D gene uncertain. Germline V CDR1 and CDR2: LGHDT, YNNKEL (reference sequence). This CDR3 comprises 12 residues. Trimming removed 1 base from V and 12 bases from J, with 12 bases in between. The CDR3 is CASSQVALGPFF. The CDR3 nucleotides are TGTGCCAGCAGCCAAGTGGCCCTAGGTCCTTTCTTT.

The CDR3 sequence is CASSREQVYTDTQYF. As DNA, the CDR3 is TGTGCCAGCAGCCGGGAGCAGGTGTACACAGATACGCAGTATTTT. V and J are TRBV5-6 and TRBJ2-3; D possibly corresponds to TRBD2 (6 bases). Trimming left V 4 bases short and J 2 bases short, with 14 bases between. The CDR3 sequence is 15 residues long. Germline CDR1 SGHDT, CDR2 YYEEEE.

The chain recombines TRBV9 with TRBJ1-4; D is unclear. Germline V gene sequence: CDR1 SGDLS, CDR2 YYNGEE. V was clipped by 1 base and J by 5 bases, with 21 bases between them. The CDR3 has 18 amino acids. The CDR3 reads CASSVSAGFRQANEKLFF. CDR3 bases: TGTGCCAGCAGCGTATCCGCGGGATTCCGGCAGGCCAATGAAAAACTGTTTTTT.

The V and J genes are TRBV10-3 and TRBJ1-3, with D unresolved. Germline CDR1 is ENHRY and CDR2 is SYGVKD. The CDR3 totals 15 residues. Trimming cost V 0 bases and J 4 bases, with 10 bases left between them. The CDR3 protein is CAISESATIGNTIYF. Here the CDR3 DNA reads TGTGCCATCAGTGAGTCAGCCACCATAGGAAACACCATATATTTT.

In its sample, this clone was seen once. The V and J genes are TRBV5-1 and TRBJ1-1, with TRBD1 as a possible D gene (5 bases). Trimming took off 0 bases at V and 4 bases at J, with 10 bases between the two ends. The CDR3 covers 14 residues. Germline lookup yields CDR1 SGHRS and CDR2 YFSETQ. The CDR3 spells CASSLGAGITEAFF. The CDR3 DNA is TGCGCCAGCAGCTTGGGGGCAGGGATCACTGAAGCTTTCTTT.

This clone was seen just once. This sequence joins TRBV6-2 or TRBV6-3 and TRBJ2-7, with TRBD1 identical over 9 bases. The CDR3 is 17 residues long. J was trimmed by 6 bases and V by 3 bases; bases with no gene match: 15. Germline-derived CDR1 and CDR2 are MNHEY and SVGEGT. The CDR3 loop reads CASSYAYWDRDYGEQYF. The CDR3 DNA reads TGTGCCAGCAGTTATGCGTATTGGGACAGGGACTATGGCGAGCAGTACTTC.

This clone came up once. CDR3 DNA: TGTGCCAGCAGCTTAGTGGAGGTCACTGAAGCTTTCTTT. Translating gives CASSLVEVTEAFF. This chain joins TRBV7-8 and TRBJ1-1; D not resolved. Germline CDR1 reads SGHVS; CDR2 reads FQNEAQ. V lost 1 base and J lost 4, with 7 bases in between. CDR3 length equals 13 residues.

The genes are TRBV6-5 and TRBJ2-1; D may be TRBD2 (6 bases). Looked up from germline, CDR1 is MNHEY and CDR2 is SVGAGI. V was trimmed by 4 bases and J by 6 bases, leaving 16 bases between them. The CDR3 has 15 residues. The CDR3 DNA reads TGTGCCAGCAGTTCGTTACGGGAGTGGAGCAATGAGCAGTTCTTC. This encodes CASSSLREWSNEQFF.

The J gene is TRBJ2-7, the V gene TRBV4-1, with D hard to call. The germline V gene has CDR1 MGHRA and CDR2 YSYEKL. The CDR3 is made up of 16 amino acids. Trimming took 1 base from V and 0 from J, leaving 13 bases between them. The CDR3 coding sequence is TGCGCCAGCAGCCAAGGGGTGACAAGAAGCTCCTACGAGCAGTACTTC. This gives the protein CASSQGVTRSSYEQYF.